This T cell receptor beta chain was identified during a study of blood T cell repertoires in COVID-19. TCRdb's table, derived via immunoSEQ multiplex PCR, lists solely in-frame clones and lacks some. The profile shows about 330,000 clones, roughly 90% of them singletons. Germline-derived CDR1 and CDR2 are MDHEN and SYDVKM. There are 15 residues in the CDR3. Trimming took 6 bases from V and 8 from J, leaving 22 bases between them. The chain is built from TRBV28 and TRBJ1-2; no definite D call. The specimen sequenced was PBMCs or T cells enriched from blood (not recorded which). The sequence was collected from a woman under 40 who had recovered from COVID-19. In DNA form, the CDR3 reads TGTGCCAGCAGACCACGGTCGAGGGAGCTAGGGGGCTACACCTTC. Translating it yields CASRPRSRELGGYTF.